This TCR beta chain was profiled in a study of PD-L1 blockade in urothelial cancer. Study at large: Across blood samples, T cells had a median count of around 150,000.

Per germline, CDR1 SEHNR and CDR2 FQNEAQ (reference sequence). Germline trimming cut 5 bases from V and 11 bases from J; bases unmatched to any gene: 13. The CDR3 contains 16 residues. Patients' urothelial carcinoma was locally advanced or metastatic. Per-patient samples, pretreatment and on-treatment, numbered 1 to 8. Spiked synthetic TCR analogs estimated absolute template abundance per PCR. Here immunoSEQ multiplex PCR was the method, and the copy in TCRdb shows in-frame clones only, minus some. The table lists tens of thousands of clones, more than 65% of them singletons, with about 4.5% in the top ten.

The material was PBMCs, obtained around atezolizumab (anti-PD-L1) treatment. This chain links TRBV7-9 with TRBJ2-4; 12 bases are a match to TRBD2. This receptor was identified in a man between 65 and 79 years old with urothelial cancer. CDR3 loop: CASSDPTRLAGVVQYF. The CDR3 nucleotides read TGTGCCAGCAGCGATCCAACCCGACTAGCGGGAGTGGTTCAGTACTTC.